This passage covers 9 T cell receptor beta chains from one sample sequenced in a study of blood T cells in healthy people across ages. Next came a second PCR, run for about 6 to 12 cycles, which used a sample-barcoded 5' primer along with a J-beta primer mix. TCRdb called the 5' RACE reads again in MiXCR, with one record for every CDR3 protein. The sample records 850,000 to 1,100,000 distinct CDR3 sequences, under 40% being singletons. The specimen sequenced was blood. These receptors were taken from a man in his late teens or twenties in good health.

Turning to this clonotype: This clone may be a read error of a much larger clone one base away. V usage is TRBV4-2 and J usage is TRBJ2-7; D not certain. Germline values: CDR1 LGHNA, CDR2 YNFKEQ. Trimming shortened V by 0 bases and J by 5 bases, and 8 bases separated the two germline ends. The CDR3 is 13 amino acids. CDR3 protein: CASSQDNTDEQYF. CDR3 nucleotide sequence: TGTGCCAGCAGCCAAGATAATACCGACGAGCAGTACTTC.

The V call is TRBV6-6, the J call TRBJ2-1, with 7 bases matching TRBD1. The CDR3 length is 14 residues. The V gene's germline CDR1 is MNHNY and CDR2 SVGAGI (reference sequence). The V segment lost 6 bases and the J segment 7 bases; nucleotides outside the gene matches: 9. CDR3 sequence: CASSYRGPGNEQFF. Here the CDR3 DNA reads TGTGCCAGCAGCTACAGGGGACCTGGGAATGAGCAGTTCTTC.

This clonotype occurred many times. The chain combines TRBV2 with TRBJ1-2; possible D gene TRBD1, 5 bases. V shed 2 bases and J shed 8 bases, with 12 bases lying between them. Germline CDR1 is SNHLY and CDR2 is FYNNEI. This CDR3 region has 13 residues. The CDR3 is CASSERQGGGYTF. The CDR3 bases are TGTGCCAGCAGTGAAAGGCAGGGAGGGGGCTACACCTTC.

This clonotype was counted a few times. CDR3 sequence reads: CASSAYGGHTDTQYF. The CDR3 DNA reads TGTGCCAGCAGCGCATACGGGGGGCACACAGATACGCAGTATTTT. The chain combines TRBV9 with TRBJ2-3, with a tentative D call TRBD2 (7 bases). Trimming took off 3 bases at V and 2 bases at J, with 13 bases between the two ends. The CDR3 spans 15 residues. CDR1 is SGDLS and CDR2 is YYNGEE in the germline V gene.

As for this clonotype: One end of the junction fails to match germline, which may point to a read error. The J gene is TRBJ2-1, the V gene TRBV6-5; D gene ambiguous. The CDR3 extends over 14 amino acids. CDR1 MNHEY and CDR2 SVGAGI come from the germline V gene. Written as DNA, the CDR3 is TGTGCCAGCAGAAGACCTTACTCCTACAGTGAGCAGTTCTTC. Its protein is CASRRPYSYSEQFF.

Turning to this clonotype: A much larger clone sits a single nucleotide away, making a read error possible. The CDR3 sequence is CASSQDVAQWEQYF. CDR3 DNA: TGTGCCAGCAGCCAAGATGTGGCACAATGGGAGCAGTACTTC. The rearrangement uses TRBV3-1 and TRBJ2-7, with unresolved D. V was shortened by 0 bases and J by 7 bases, with 13 bases between the two germline ends. In germline, CDR1 is LGHDT, CDR2 YNNKEL (reference sequence). This CDR3 contains 14 residues.

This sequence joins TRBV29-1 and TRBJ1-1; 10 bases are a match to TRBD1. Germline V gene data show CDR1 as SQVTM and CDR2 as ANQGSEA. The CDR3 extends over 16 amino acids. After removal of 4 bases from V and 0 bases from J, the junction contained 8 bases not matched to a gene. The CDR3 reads CSVASGGTGVNTEAFF. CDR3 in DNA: TGCAGCGTTGCCTCAGGGGGGACAGGGGTGAACACTGAAGCTTTCTTT.

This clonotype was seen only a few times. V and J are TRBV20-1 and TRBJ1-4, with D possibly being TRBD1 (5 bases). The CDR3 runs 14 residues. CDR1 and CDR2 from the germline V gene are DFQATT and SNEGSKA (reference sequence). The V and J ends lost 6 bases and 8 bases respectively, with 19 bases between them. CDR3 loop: CSAPPSGVEEKLFF. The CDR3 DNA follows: TGCAGTGCCCCACCCTCGGGGGTGGAGGAAAAACTGTTTTTT.

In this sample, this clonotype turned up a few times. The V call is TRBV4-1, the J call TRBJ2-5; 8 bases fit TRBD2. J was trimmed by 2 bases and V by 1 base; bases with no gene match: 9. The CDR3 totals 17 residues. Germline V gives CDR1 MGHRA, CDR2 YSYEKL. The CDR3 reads CASSQVFSGEPQETQYF. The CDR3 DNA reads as TGCGCCAGCAGCCAAGTTTTTAGCGGGGAGCCACAAGAGACCCAGTACTTC.